The next 32 T cell receptor beta chains were all read from a single sample in a study of early T cells in non-severe SARS-CoV-2 infection. MiXCR, run by TCRdb on the 5' RACE reads, gives a single entry per CDR3 protein. The repertoire consists of about 31,000 distinct CDR3 sequences, with roughly 6% occurring once and the leading ten covering 5.2%. The sample taken for sequencing was whole blood. These receptors were taken from an adult who was a healthcare worker with PCR-confirmed SARS-CoV-2 infection or an uninfected control (not recorded which).

This clonotype showed up just a few times. V gene TRBV7-9 combines with J gene TRBJ2-7; TRBD1 is a possible D gene (5 bases). From germline, CDR1 is SEHNR and CDR2 FQNEAQ (reference sequence). This CDR3 has 13 amino acids. V gave up 5 bases and J gave up 2 bases, with 10 bases separating them. CDR3 sequence reads: CASSPTATYEQYF. The DNA for the CDR3 is TGTGCCAGCAGCCCGACAGCTACCTACGAGCAGTACTTC.

This clonotype appeared many times. The chain couples TRBV2 to TRBJ2-5, with D possibly TRBD1 on 6 matching bases. The CDR3 spans 13 residues. V was shortened by 4 bases and J by 3 bases, with 9 bases between the two germline ends. Germline V lookup: CDR1 SNHLY, CDR2 FYNNEI. In nucleotides, the CDR3 is TGTGCCAGCAGTGCGGACAGTAAAGAGACCCAGTACTTC. It codes for CASSADSKETQYF.

This clonotype has a count of ten or more. V gene TRBV10-2 combines with J gene TRBJ2-3; D gene unclear. The V end was cut by 5 bases, the J end by 4 bases, with 10 bases between. Germline V CDR1 and CDR2: WSHSY, SAAADI. The CDR3 sequence is 13 residues long. CDR3 residues: CASSPPLSDTQYF. DNA for the CDR3: TGCGCCAGCAGTCCGCCTCTATCAGATACGCAGTATTTT.

This clonotype showed up just a few times. The chain carries TRBV2 and TRBJ2-1; 10 bases line up with TRBD2. The ends lost 2 bases at V and 10 bases at J; junction bases unmatched: 5. The length of the CDR3 is 14 residues. Germline CDR1 and CDR2: SNHLY and FYNNEI. In DNA, the CDR3 is TGTGCCAGCAGTGAAAGCCTAGCGGGAGTGGAGCAGTTCTTC. Translating it yields CASSESLAGVEQFF.

The table lists this clonotype with many counts. The gene calls are TRBV19 and TRBJ2-1, with 7 bases that match TRBD1. This CDR3 comprises 14 residues. Unmatched junction bases numbered 5, after V lost 8 bases and J lost 1 base. Germline CDR1 is LNHDA and CDR2 is SQIVND (reference sequence). The CDR3 DNA is TGTGCCAGTGGTCGACAGGGTTCCTACAATGAGCAGTTCTTC. Protein: CASGRQGSYNEQFF.

This clonotype was detected many times. The chain recombines TRBV27 with TRBJ2-7, with D perhaps given as TRBD1 or TRBD2 (5 bases each). The germline CDR1 and CDR2 sequences are MNHEY and SMNVEV (reference sequence). V was pared by 4 bases and J by 5 bases, with 18 bases between. This CDR3 is 15 amino acids long. The DNA of the CDR3 is TGTGCCAGCAGTTCCCGTTTCGGGGCCTGGGACGAGCAGTACTTC. It yields the protein CASSSRFGAWDEQYF.

This clonotype has at least ten counts. V gene TRBV2 combines with J gene TRBJ2-1; TRBD1 is a possible D gene (6 bases). The V gene's germline CDR1 is SNHLY and CDR2 FYNNEI. This CDR3 region has 11 residues. V lost 6 bases and J 6 bases, leaving 6 bases between the germline ends. Here the CDR3 reads CASRDSNEQFF. The DNA for the CDR3 is TGTGCCAGCAGGGACAGCAATGAGCAGTTCTTC. The whole variable domain, filled in from reference TRBV2 and TRBJ2-1, reads EPEVTQTPSHQVTQMGQEVILRCVPISNHLYFYWYRQILGQKVEFLVSFYNNEISEKSEIFDDQFSVERPDGSNFTLKIRSTKLEDSAMYFCASRDSNEQFFGPGTRLTVL.

This clonotype came up many times. The V gene is TRBV10-2, the J gene TRBJ2-1; the D gene is possibly TRBD2 (6 bases). V shed 4 bases and J shed 0 bases, with 7 bases lying between them. The germline CDR1 and CDR2 sequences are WSHSY and SAAADI. The CDR3 runs 14 residues. The CDR3 coding sequence is TGCGCCAGCAGTGTGGGGGGCTCCTACAATGAGCAGTTCTTC. Encoded protein: CASSVGGSYNEQFF.

At least ten counts were recorded for this clonotype. V and J are TRBV5-1 and TRBJ2-1, with D perhaps TRBD1 (5 bases). This CDR3 region has 14 residues. Trimming left V 0 bases short and J 5 bases short, with 9 bases between. The germline CDR1 and CDR2 sequences are SGHRS and YFSETQ. CDR3 sequence reads: CASSLGQFNNEQFF. The CDR3 DNA reads as TGCGCCAGCAGCTTGGGACAGTTCAACAATGAGCAGTTCTTC.

This clonotype was picked up many times. The chain recombines TRBV4-1 with TRBJ2-7; perhaps D is TRBD1 or TRBD2 (5 bases each). The CDR3 consists of 12 residues. From germline, CDR1 is MGHRA and CDR2 YSYEKL. The V end lost 3 bases, the J end lost 10 bases, and 13 bases lay between the germline ends. This CDR3 reads CASSHDPGRQYF. DNA for the CDR3: TGCGCCAGCAGCCACGACCCAGGGAGACAGTACTTC.

The sample holds many counts of this clonotype. This sequence joins TRBV15 and TRBJ2-3, with 11 bases identical to TRBD2. CDR3 length: 16 amino acids. The germline gives CDR1 LNHNV, CDR2 YYDKDF (reference sequence). J lost 4 bases, V lost 5 bases, and 8 bases had no gene match. The CDR3 DNA follows: TGTGCCACCAGCTCTGGGACTAGCGGACGGGCAGATACGCAGTATTTT. It translates to CATSSGTSGRADTQYF. The variable domain in full, with the rest retrieved from reference TRBV15 and TRBJ2-3, is DAMVIQNPRYQVTQFGKPVTLSCSQTLNHNVMYWYQQKSSQAPKLLFHYYDKDFNNEADTPDNFQSRRPNTSFCFLDIRSPGLGDTAMYLCATSSGTSGRADTQYFGPGTRLTVL.

This clonotype was counted at least ten times. The chain has TRBV5-4 and TRBJ1-6, with 9 bases fitting TRBD1. V lost 4 bases and J lost 8; bases outside the gene matches: 19. Per the germline V gene, CDR1 is SGHNT and CDR2 is YYREEE (reference sequence). The CDR3 has 19 residues. CDR3 coding DNA: TGTGCCAGCAGCGCCCGGACGACAGGGGGGGCAGGGGCCGATTCACCCCTCCACTTT. The encoded protein is CASSARTTGGAGADSPLHF. Variable domain in full (rest from reference TRBV5-4 and TRBJ1-6): ETGVTQSPTHLIKTRGQQVTLRCSSQSGHNTVSWYQQALGQGPQFIFQYYREEENGRGNFPPRFSGLQFPNYSSELNVNALELDDSALYLCASSARTTGGAGADSPLHFGNGTRLTVT.

This clonotype appeared many times. The rearrangement joins TRBV4-1 to TRBJ2-2; 7 bases line up with TRBD2. V lost 0 bases and J lost 13; bases outside the gene matches: 5. CDR1 and CDR2 (germline): MGHRA, YSYEKL. CDR3 length equals 13 residues. CDR3 nucleotide sequence: TGCGCCAGCAGCCAAGAAGTAAGGGAGGGGCTGTTTTTT. Amino acids: CASSQEVREGLFF.

This clonotype was observed many times. The V call is TRBV29-1, the J call TRBJ1-5, with D uncertain. V was trimmed by 6 bases and J by 0 bases, leaving 9 bases between them. The CDR3 spans 13 residues. Germline lookup yields CDR1 SQVTM and CDR2 ANQGSEA. CDR3 nucleotides: TGCAGCGTGAGAGAAGATAGCAATCAGCCCCAGCATTTT. Translated: CSVREDSNQPQHF.

This clonotype was observed a few times. The chain links TRBV7-2 to TRBJ2-2; 9 positions match TRBD1. The V and J ends lost 5 bases and 5 bases, in that order; junction bases with no gene match: 6. The CDR3 loop spans 15 amino acids. Germline V lookup: CDR1 SGHTA, CDR2 FQGNSA. The CDR3 nucleotides are TGTGCCAGCAGCCAACAGGGGGCTGGGACCGGGGAGCTGTTTTTT. Its translation: CASSQQGAGTGELFF.

In its sample, this clonotype was seen many times. The chain employs TRBV28 and TRBJ2-2; weak D call: TRBD2 (5 bases). The CDR3 covers 13 residues. V shed 6 bases and J shed 2 bases, with 7 bases lying between them. Germline CDR1 MDHEN, CDR2 SYDVKM. CDR3 DNA sequence: TGTGCCAGCAGGGACTTCAACACCGGGGAGCTGTTTTTT. It is translated as CASRDFNTGELFF.

This clonotype has ten or more counts. V gene TRBV7-9 combines with J gene TRBJ1-1; possibly TRBD1 for D (5 bases). Germline CDR1 is SEHNR and CDR2 is FQNEAQ (reference sequence). This CDR3 region has 10 residues. V was cut by 5 bases and J by 7 bases, with 5 bases left in between. CDR3 region: CASSGGEAFF. Written as DNA, the CDR3 is TGTGCCAGCAGCGGGGGTGAAGCTTTCTTT. The whole variable domain, filled in from reference TRBV7-9 and TRBJ1-1, reads DTGVSQNPRHKITKRGQNVTFRCDPISEHNRLYWYRQTLGQGPEFLTYFQNEAQLEKSRLLSDRFSAERPKGSFSTLEIQRTEQGDSAMYLCASSGGEAFFGQGTRLTVV.

This clonotype was detected ten times or more. The chain has TRBV29-1 and TRBJ2-7, with D uncertain. Germline V gene data show CDR1 as SQVTM and CDR2 as ANQGSEA. The CDR3 extends over 13 amino acids. The ends were cut back, 5 bases at V and 0 bases at J, with 11 bases in the middle. The CDR3 protein is CSVLSGPSYEQYF. The CDR3 DNA reads as TGCAGCGTTCTTTCCGGACCCTCCTACGAGCAGTACTTC.

This clonotype was detected ten times or more. The chain joins TRBV12-3 or TRBV12-4 to TRBJ2-5, with D tentatively TRBD2 (6 bases). The CDR3 runs to 12 residues. Trimming removed 2 bases from V and 10 bases from J, with 11 bases in between. The CDR3 DNA sequence: TGTGCCAGCAGTTTATGGGACTCCCTCCAGTACTTC. Translation: CASSLWDSLQYF.

V usage is TRBV3-1 and J usage is TRBJ1-1; the D is unclear. This CDR3 is built from 14 residues. The germline V gene has CDR1 LGHDT and CDR2 YNNKEL (reference sequence). V was pared by 3 bases and J by 9 bases, with 17 bases between. The CDR3 sequence is CASSHSAPEGKAFF. DNA of the CDR3: TGTGCCAGCAGCCATTCGGCGCCCGAAGGAAAAGCTTTCTTT.

The DNA of the CDR3 is TGTGCCAGCAGCTTAGGAGGGGCGGGCGAAAAACTGTTTTTT. This codes for CASSLGGAGEKLFF. The gene calls are TRBV7-6 and TRBJ1-4, with D perhaps matching TRBD1 (5 bases). V shed 1 base and J shed 8 bases, with 11 bases lying between them. The germline gives CDR1 SGHVS, CDR2 FNYEAQ. CDR3 size: 14 residues. The full variable domain, in which reference TRBV7-6 and TRBJ1-4 provide the parts outside the CDR3, is GAGVSQSPRYKVTKRGQDVALRCDPISGHVSLYWYRQALGQGPEFLTYFNYEAQQDKSGLPNDRFSAERPEGSISTLTIQRTEQRDSAMYRCASSLGGAGEKLFFGSGTQLSVL.

This clonotype occurred many times. This sequence joins TRBV7-2 and TRBJ2-1, with unresolved D. CDR3 length equals 12 residues. V lost 5 bases to trimming and J lost 12 bases, with 14 bases between them. The germline CDR1 and CDR2 sequences are SGHTA and FQGNSA. CDR3 region: CASSLGFIGQFF. For the CDR3, the DNA is TGTGCCAGCAGCCTCGGGTTTATAGGGCAGTTCTTC.

This clonotype was observed at least ten times. The chain carries TRBV29-1 and TRBJ2-1; 10 bases align to TRBD2. Unmatched junction bases numbered 10, after V lost 7 bases and J lost 10 bases. This CDR3 comprises 13 residues. CDR1 SQVTM and CDR2 ANQGSEA come from the germline V gene. CDR3 residues: CSGTEREGGEQFF. CDR3 DNA sequence: TGCAGCGGGACGGAGCGGGAGGGCGGGGAGCAGTTCTTC.

This clonotype has ten or more counts. The J gene is TRBJ2-3, the V gene TRBV10-3; D is ambiguous. This CDR3 is 13 amino acids long. V lost 8 bases, J lost 0 bases, and 9 bases lay in between. The germline CDR1 and CDR2 sequences are ENHRY and SYGVKD. DNA of the CDR3: TGTGCCATCCGTCCCGATAGCACAGATACGCAGTATTTT. It yields the protein CAIRPDSTDTQYF.

This clonotype was counted at least ten times. V is TRBV7-3 and J is TRBJ2-5, with TRBD2 matching 7 bases. In germline, CDR1 is SGHTA, CDR2 FQGTGA. The CDR3 runs 14 residues. Losses at the gene ends were 5 bases for V and 1 base for J; bases not matched to a gene: 4. The CDR3 loop is CASSQAGFQETQYF. CDR3 in DNA: TGTGCCAGCAGCCAAGCGGGGTTCCAAGAGACCCAGTACTTC.

There are a few counts of this clonotype. CDR3 bases: TGTGCCAGCAGAACCGGGACTTTCTCCCGCACAGATACGCAGTATTTT. Encoded protein: CASRTGTFSRTDTQYF. The chain employs TRBV5-4 and TRBJ2-3; tentatively, D is TRBD2 (6 bases). V was cut by 5 bases and J by 1 base, with 17 bases left in between. The CDR3 has 16 residues. Germline CDR1 is SGHNT and CDR2 is YYREEE (reference sequence).

This clonotype was recorded at least ten times. The V gene is TRBV10-2, the J gene TRBJ2-7, with 8 bases aligning to TRBD1. V was clipped by 5 bases and J by 0 bases; unmatched bases: 3. The CDR3 has 14 residues. From germline, CDR1 is WSHSY and CDR2 SAAADI. This CDR3 is CASSSGTGSYEQYF. CDR3 DNA: TGCGCCAGCAGTTCCGGGACAGGCTCCTACGAGCAGTACTTC.

The chain carries TRBV20-1 and TRBJ1-4, with TRBD1 as a possible D gene (5 bases). The CDR3 extends over 14 amino acids. V lost 0 bases and J lost 7, with 12 bases in between. CDR1 and CDR2 (germline): DFQATT, SNEGSKA (reference sequence). CDR3 loop: CSARDSRVGEKLFF. Written as DNA, the CDR3 is TGCAGTGCTAGAGATTCCAGGGTCGGTGAAAAACTGTTTTTT.

This clonotype was recorded many times. The chain recombines TRBV7-9 with TRBJ2-7, with D perhaps matching TRBD2 (6 bases). The CDR3 totals 13 residues. Trimming took off 5 bases at V and 7 bases at J, with 15 bases between the two ends. In germline, CDR1 is SEHNR, CDR2 FQNEAQ (reference sequence). The CDR3 sequence is CASSPLGAGEQYF. CDR3 DNA sequence: TGTGCCAGCAGCCCATTGGGAGCGGGTGAGCAGTACTTC.

This clonotype was counted many times. In DNA form, the CDR3 reads TGTGCCACCAGTGATTCGGCTTTCGAGCAGTACTTC. Translation gives CATSDSAFEQYF. The V gene is TRBV24-1, the J gene TRBJ2-7; D unclear. This CDR3 has 12 amino acids. From germline, CDR1 is KGHDR and CDR2 SFDVKD. The V end was cut by 2 bases, the J end by 6 bases, with 7 bases between.

This clonotype occurred many times. The genes are TRBV9 and TRBJ1-3, with no clear D. The CDR3 runs 16 residues. Trimming removed 4 bases from V and 0 bases from J, with 14 bases in between. Germline CDR1 is SGDLS and CDR2 is YYNGEE. This CDR3 is CASSPARATSGNTIYF. CDR3 coding DNA: TGTGCCAGCAGCCCCGCCCGGGCCACCTCTGGAAACACCATATATTTT.

CDR3 in DNA: TGTGCCAGCAACCCTAGCACATTCTACAATGAGCAGTTCTTC. Encoded protein: CASNPSTFYNEQFF. V and J are TRBV11-2 and TRBJ2-1; a possible D gene is TRBD2 (5 bases). The CDR3 consists of 14 residues. Germline assignment: CDR1 SGHAT and CDR2 FQNNGV. Deletions cut 7 bases from V and 3 bases from J, with 13 bases between.